The TCR beta chain described here comes from a study of blood T cells in healthy people across ages (dated by TCRdb to the mid-2010s). Background for the entire study: In model experiments, template switching captured about one uniquely barcoded TCR beta cDNA molecule for every two T cells. Using deep sequencing normalized with unique cDNA molecular identifiers, the study measured how TCR beta repertoire diversity changes with age. Donors were grouped into four age groups: young (average 16 years), middle-aged (39), aged (roughly 67) and long-lived (just over 80). The study analyzed two additional independent replicas of 1 million unique cDNA reads from the same blood draw for two donors, one aged 18 to 29 and one aged 80 or older. Donors of different ages were randomly distributed across sequencing lanes to avoid experimental bias. The investigation overall reported the following: Bulk unsorted PBMC profiling prevented conclusive comparison of naive and antigen-experienced compartments. A strong correlation was found between observed TCR beta diversity and the percentage of naive T cells measured by flow cytometry. Compared with the aged group, the long-lived group had more naive CD4+ T cells, fewer expanded clones and increased TCR diversity, suggesting age selection. Observed TCR beta diversity per million T cells fell roughly linearly with age, and a significant reduction was already apparent by age about 36. Total diversity estimates from one million sequenced T cells were considered lower bounds and underestimates. The CMV infection status of donors was not known, potentially confounding age-related changes in expanded clonotypes.

A note on this clonotype: The antigen it binds to is not known. No base quality information exists; no much larger clone differs at one position.

V gives up 4 bases and J gives up 4 bases, and the segment between their germline ends measures 25 bases. Taken from the germline V gene, the CDR1 and CDR2 loops are MNHEY and SVGEGT. The cysteine opens and the phenylalanine closes a CDR3 of 19 amino acids. The CDR3 DNA has 57 bases and is translated from base 1. Systemically healthy Caucasian individuals from Russia, approximately 39 in total and aged roughly 6 to 100 years, were included as donors. Each donor gave approximately 9.4 milliliters of peripheral blood, drawn into EDTA-treated Vacutainer tubes. Ficoll-Paque density-gradient centrifugation was used to isolate PBMCs, with at least 7 million obtained per sample. Total RNA was extracted from PBMCs with Trizol reagent, with at least 5.5 micrograms obtained per sample. Naive CD45RAhigh/CD27high T cell percentages were measured by flow cytometry on a PBMC aliquot from every donor. The library was built by means of 5' RACE. Instrument used: Illumina HiSeq 2500. A second PCR of roughly 7 to 11 cycles was performed with a sample-barcoded 5' primer and a J-beta primer mix. Each TCR beta cDNA molecule received a unique molecular identifier from a template-switch 5' adaptor carrying 12 random nucleotides. At least 3 million CDR3-containing paired-end reads were obtained from each sample. First-strand cDNA synthesis was performed from all RNA using the Mint cDNA synthesis kit, with priming by a TRBC-specific oligonucleotide. After uracil-DNA glycosylase treatment, a first 18-cycle PCR used universal primers M1SS and BC2_uni_R on all cDNA. The original methods were these. Normalization of each sample was performed by random selection of 1 million high-quality reads, each carrying a distinct molecular identifier. Reads sharing molecular identifiers were discarded rather than binned into consensus sequences. MiTCR, set to a Q25 quality threshold and the strictest error-elimination algorithm, was used for CDR3 identification, clonotype clustering and error correction. Lower-bound total TCR beta diversity was estimated with a nonparametric unseen species model using Euler transformation. The raw public reads went through TCRdb reprocessing: fastp at Q25, MiXCR clone calling, in-frame beta chains kept. When rows share a CDR3 protein, they turn into one entry using the most common DNA and genes. TCRdb, rather than the study authors, made the V and J calls. The sample includes over a million distinct CDR3 sequences, with roughly two fifths observed a single time. The top ten constitute around 4% of the sample.

Material for sequencing was blood. This chain is built from TRBV6-2 or TRBV6-3 and TRBJ2-2, with the D gene uncertain. This TCR came from a woman between 18 and 29 years old in good health. The nucleotides are TGTGCCAGCAGTTGCTCGGTCGGGTGGGATCCCCCACCCACCGGGGAGCTGTTTTTT. Protein translation: CASSCSVGWDPPPTGELFF.